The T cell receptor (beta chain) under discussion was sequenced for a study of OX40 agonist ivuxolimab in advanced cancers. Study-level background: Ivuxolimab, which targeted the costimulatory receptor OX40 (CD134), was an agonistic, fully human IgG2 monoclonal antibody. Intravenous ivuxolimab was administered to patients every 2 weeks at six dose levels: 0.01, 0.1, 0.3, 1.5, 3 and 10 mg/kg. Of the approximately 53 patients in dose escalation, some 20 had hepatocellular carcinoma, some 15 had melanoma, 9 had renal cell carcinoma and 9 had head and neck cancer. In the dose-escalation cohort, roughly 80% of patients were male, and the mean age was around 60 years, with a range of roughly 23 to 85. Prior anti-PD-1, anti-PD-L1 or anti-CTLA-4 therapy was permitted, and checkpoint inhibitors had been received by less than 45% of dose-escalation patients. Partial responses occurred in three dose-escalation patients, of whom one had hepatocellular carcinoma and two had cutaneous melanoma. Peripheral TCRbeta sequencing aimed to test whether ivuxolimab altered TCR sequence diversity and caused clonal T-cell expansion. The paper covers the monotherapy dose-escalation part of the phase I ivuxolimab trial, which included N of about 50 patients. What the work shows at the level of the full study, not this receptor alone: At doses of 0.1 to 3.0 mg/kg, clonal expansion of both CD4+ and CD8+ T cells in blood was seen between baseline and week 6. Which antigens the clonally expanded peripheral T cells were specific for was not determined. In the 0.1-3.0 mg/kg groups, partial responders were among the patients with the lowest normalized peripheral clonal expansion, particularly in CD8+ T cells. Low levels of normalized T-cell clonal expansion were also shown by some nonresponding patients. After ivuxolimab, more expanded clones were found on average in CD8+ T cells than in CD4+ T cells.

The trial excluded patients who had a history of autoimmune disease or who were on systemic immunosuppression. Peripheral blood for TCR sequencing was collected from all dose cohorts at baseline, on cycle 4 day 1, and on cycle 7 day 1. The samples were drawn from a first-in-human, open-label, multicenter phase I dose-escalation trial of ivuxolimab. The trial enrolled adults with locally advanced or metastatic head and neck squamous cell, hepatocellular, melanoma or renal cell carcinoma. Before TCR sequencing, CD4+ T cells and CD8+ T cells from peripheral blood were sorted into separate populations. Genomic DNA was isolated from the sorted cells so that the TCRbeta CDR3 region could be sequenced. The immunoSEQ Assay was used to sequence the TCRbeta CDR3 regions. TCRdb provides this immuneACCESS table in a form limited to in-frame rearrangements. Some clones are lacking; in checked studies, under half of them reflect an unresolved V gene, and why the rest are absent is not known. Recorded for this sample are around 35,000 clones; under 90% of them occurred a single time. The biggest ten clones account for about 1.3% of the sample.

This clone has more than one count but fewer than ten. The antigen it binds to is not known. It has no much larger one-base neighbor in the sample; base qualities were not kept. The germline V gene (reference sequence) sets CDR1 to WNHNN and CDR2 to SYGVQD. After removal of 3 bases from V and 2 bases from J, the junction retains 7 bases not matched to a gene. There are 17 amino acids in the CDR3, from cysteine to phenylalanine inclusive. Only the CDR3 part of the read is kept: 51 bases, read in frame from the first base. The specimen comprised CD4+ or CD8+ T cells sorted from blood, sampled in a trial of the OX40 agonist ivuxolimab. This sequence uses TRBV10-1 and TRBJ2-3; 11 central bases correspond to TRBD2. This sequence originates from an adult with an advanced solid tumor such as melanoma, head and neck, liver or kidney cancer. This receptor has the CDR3 CASSDPGTSGNTDTQYF. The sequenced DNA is TGCGCCAGCAGTGACCCCGGGACTAGCGGAAACACAGATACGCAGTATTTT.